What follows is one T cell receptor (beta chain) and its context. These data belong to a study of CD8+ T cells in alopecia areata. RNA, once extracted, was reverse transcribed into cDNA for use as the sequencing template. The protocol was immunoSEQ multiplex PCR, while the TCRdb copy is restricted to in-frame clones and leaves out a portion. The sample holds around 150,000 clones, approximately 56% seen once. Germline CDR1 MGHDK, CDR2 SYGVNS. This CDR3 comprises 11 residues. V was trimmed by 3 bases and J by 7 bases, leaving 3 bases between them. The gene calls are TRBV25-1 and TRBJ2-2, with no clear D. Sequencing was carried out using CD8+ T cells sorted from blood. The sequence came from a human donor in good health. The CDR3 region is CASSDYGELFF. CDR3 coding DNA: TGTGCCAGCAGTGACTACGGGGAGCTGTTTTTT.